This T cell receptor (beta chain) is drawn from a study of blood T cell repertoires in COVID-19. Study at large: PBMCs, B-cell-depleted T cells, or T cells were the source of the cDNA or gDNA that made up the material.

This CDR3 contains 17 residues. V shed 9 bases and J 0 bases; nucleotides not matched to a gene: 11. Germline CDR1 reads LNHDA; CDR2 reads SQIVND (reference sequence). As processed by the authors: It was from reference gene primer amplification that nucleated cell counts were estimated. Sequencing used immunoSEQ multiplex PCR; TCRdb keeps in-frame clones, though not all of them. V and J calls and clone size are those listed in that table; D and trimming were worked out from the DNA. The sample has fewer than 70,000 clones; about 89% are singletons. The TCR comes from a man between 60 and 75 years old with active or convalescent COVID-19. The chain recombines TRBV19 with TRBJ1-4; 9 nucleotides agree with TRBD1. Sequenced sample: peripheral blood. The CDR3 reads CASRLQGAETTNEKLFF. CDR3 in DNA: TGTGCCAGCCGCTTACAGGGGGCGGAAACAACTAATGAAAAACTGTTTTTT.